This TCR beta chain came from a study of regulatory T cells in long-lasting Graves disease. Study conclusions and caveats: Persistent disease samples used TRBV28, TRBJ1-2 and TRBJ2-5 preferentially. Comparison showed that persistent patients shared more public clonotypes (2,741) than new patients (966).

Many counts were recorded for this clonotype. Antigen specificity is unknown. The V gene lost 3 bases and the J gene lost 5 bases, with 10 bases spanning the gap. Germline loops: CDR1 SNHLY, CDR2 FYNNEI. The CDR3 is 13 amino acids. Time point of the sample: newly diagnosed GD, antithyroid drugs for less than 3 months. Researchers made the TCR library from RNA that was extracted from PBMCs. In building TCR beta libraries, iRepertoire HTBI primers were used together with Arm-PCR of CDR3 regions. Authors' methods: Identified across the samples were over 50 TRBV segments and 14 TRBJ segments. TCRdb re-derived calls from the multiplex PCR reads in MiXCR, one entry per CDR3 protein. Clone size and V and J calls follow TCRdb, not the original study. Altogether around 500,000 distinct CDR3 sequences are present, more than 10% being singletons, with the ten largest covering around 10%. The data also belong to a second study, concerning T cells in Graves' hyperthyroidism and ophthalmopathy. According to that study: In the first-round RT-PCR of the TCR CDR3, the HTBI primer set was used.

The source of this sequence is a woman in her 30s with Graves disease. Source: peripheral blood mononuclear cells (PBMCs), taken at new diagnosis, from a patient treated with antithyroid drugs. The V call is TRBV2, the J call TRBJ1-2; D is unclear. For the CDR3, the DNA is TGTGCCAGCAGTGATCCGCGGTATTATGGCTACACCTTC. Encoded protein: CASSDPRYYGYTF.